Listed below are T cell receptor beta chains from one sample, sequenced in a study of OX40 agonist ivuxolimab in advanced cancers. The assay was immunoSEQ multiplex PCR, and TCRdb's table has in-frame clones only and misses some. The table has fewer than 90,000 clones, more than 80% seen once. The source material was CD4+ or CD8+ T cells sorted from blood, sampled in a trial of the OX40 agonist ivuxolimab. Source of these receptors: an adult with an advanced solid tumor such as melanoma, head and neck, liver or kidney cancer. Both conserved end residues are part of each CDR3. D genes are given only for firm matches. Clone size is given for some rows only: seen once, a few or many times, or a class if the clone is expanded.

j_call: TRBJ2-7; d_call: TRBD1; clone_size: -; v_call: TRBV6-6; cdr3_aa: CASSKGQGAQEQYF; cdr3_nt: TGTGCCAGCTCGAAGGGGCAGGGGGCACAAGAGCAGTACTTC
j_call: TRBJ2-7; d_call: -; clone_size: -; v_call: TRBV7-9; cdr3_aa: CASSLALGGRDEQYF; cdr3_nt: TGTGCCAGCAGCTTAGCGTTGGGGGGCCGGGACGAGCAGTACTTC
j_call: TRBJ2-2; d_call: -; clone_size: -; v_call: TRBV5-1; cdr3_aa: CASSLLPGTNTGELFF; cdr3_nt: TGCGCCAGCAGCTTGCTACCCGGGACTAACACCGGGGAGCTGTTTTTT
j_call: TRBJ1-2; d_call: -; clone_size: -; v_call: TRBV5-8; cdr3_aa: CASSTGSSPQGYGYTF; cdr3_nt: TGTGCCAGCAGCACGGGATCGTCACCACAGGGCTATGGCTACACCTTC
j_call: TRBJ2-1; d_call: -; clone_size: -; v_call: TRBV10-3; cdr3_aa: CAISATRGTGDEQFF; cdr3_nt: TGTGCCATCAGTGCGACTAGGGGAACGGGGGATGAGCAGTTCTTC
j_call: TRBJ2-3; d_call: -; clone_size: -; v_call: TRBV6-6; cdr3_aa: CASSFSTSDTQYF; cdr3_nt: TGTGCCAGCAGTTTCTCGACCTCAGATACGCAGTATTTT
j_call: TRBJ2-1; d_call: -; clone_size: -; v_call: TRBV5-1; cdr3_aa: CASSPASEQFF; cdr3_nt: TGCGCCAGCAGCCCTGCGAGTGAGCAGTTCTTC
j_call: TRBJ2-1; d_call: -; clone_size: -; v_call: TRBV7-3; cdr3_aa: CASSPGQNNEQFF; cdr3_nt: TGTGCCAGCAGCCCGGGACAAAACAATGAGCAGTTCTTC
j_call: TRBJ2-3; d_call: -; clone_size: -; v_call: TRBV11-3; cdr3_aa: CASSSNPASGTDTQYF; cdr3_nt: TGTGCCAGCAGCTCAAACCCCGCCTCGGGGACAGATACGCAGTATTTT
j_call: TRBJ2-5; d_call: -; clone_size: once; v_call: TRBV25-1; cdr3_aa: CASSEWAAQETQYF; cdr3_nt: TGTGCCAGCAGTGAATGGGCGGCACAAGAGACCCAGTACTTC
j_call: TRBJ1-1; d_call: -; clone_size: -; v_call: TRBV28; cdr3_aa: CASSRPLGRTEAFF; cdr3_nt: TGTGCCAGCAGCCGTCCGCTGGGAAGGACTGAAGCTTTCTTT
j_call: TRBJ1-5; d_call: -; clone_size: -; v_call: TRBV6-1; cdr3_aa: CASSDVYNQPQHF; cdr3_nt: TGTGCCAGCAGTGACGTCTACAATCAGCCCCAGCATTTT
j_call: TRBJ2-7; d_call: -; clone_size: -; v_call: TRBV11-2; cdr3_aa: CASSLGSASSYEQYF; cdr3_nt: TGTGCCAGCAGCTTAGGTTCCGCCTCCTCCTACGAGCAGTACTTC
j_call: TRBJ2-5; d_call: -; clone_size: once; v_call: TRBV5-5; cdr3_aa: CASSSLGQAGDGETQYF; cdr3_nt: TGTGCCAGCAGCTCCCTTGGACAGGCGGGAGACGGAGAGACCCAGTACTTC
j_call: TRBJ1-1; d_call: TRBD1; clone_size: -; v_call: TRBV4-2; cdr3_aa: CASSQNGQGMNTEAFF; cdr3_nt: TGTGCCAGCAGCCAGAACGGACAGGGGATGAACACTGAAGCTTTCTTT
j_call: TRBJ2-4; d_call: TRBD2; clone_size: -; v_call: TRBV23-1; cdr3_aa: CASSQPTSGRTKNIQYF; cdr3_nt: TGCGCCAGCAGTCAACCCACTAGCGGGAGAACCAAAAACATTCAGTACTTC
j_call: TRBJ2-7; d_call: TRBD1; clone_size: -; v_call: TRBV6-5; cdr3_aa: CASSRYPGQGYEQYF; cdr3_nt: TGTGCCAGCAGTCGATACCCGGGACAGGGCTACGAGCAGTACTTC
j_call: TRBJ2-2; d_call: -; clone_size: -; v_call: TRBV7-3; cdr3_aa: CASSSRGFGELFF; cdr3_nt: TGTGCCAGCAGCTCCCGGGGCTTCGGGGAGCTGTTTTTT
j_call: TRBJ2-2; d_call: TRBD2; clone_size: -; v_call: TRBV6-5; cdr3_aa: CASGSGTNTGELFF; cdr3_nt: TGTGCCAGCGGTAGCGGGACTAACACCGGGGAGCTGTTTTTT
j_call: TRBJ2-1; d_call: TRBD2; clone_size: -; v_call: TRBV7-2; cdr3_aa: CASQTGLAGVDEQFF; cdr3_nt: TGTGCCAGCCAAACGGGACTAGCGGGAGTGGATGAGCAGTTCTTC
j_call: TRBJ2-1; d_call: -; clone_size: -; v_call: TRBV7-9; cdr3_aa: CASSPIRGPSRDEQFF; cdr3_nt: TGTGCCAGCAGCCCCATACGGGGGCCTAGCCGTGATGAGCAGTTCTTC
j_call: TRBJ2-7; d_call: TRBD1; clone_size: -; v_call: TRBV28; cdr3_aa: CASSSGQPGYEQYF; cdr3_nt: TGTGCCAGCAGCTCGGGACAGCCTGGGTACGAGCAGTACTTC
j_call: TRBJ2-3; d_call: -; clone_size: -; v_call: TRBV19; cdr3_aa: CASSISYTDTQYF; cdr3_nt: TGTGCCAGTAGTATTTCCTACACAGATACGCAGTATTTT
j_call: TRBJ2-2; d_call: TRBD1; clone_size: few; v_call: TRBV2; cdr3_aa: CASSVRTGGPGELFF; cdr3_nt: TGTGCCAGCAGTGTTAGGACAGGGGGACCCGGGGAGCTGTTTTTT
j_call: TRBJ2-7; d_call: -; clone_size: -; v_call: TRBV7-2; cdr3_aa: CASSPPWGSMSEQYF; cdr3_nt: TGTGCCAGCAGCCCCCCGTGGGGCTCGATGAGCGAGCAGTACTTC
j_call: TRBJ1-1; d_call: -; clone_size: -; v_call: TRBV6-5; cdr3_aa: CASNPDSVNTEAFF; cdr3_nt: TGTGCCAGCAACCCAGACAGTGTGAACACTGAAGCTTTCTTT
j_call: TRBJ1-5; d_call: -; clone_size: -; v_call: TRBV10-2; cdr3_aa: CATNQGGRGPQHF; cdr3_nt: TGCGCCACGAATCAGGGCGGCCGTGGGCCCCAGCATTTT
j_call: TRBJ2-2; d_call: TRBD1; clone_size: -; v_call: TRBV6-6; cdr3_aa: CAGRGPGTGELFF; cdr3_nt: TGTGCCGGAAGGGGGCCCGGCACCGGGGAGCTGTTTTTT
j_call: TRBJ1-5; d_call: TRBD1; clone_size: -; v_call: TRBV28; cdr3_aa: CASNQGGSPQHF; cdr3_nt: TGTGCCAGCAATCAGGGGGGGTCGCCCCAGCATTTT
j_call: TRBJ2-4; d_call: -; clone_size: once; v_call: TRBV7-2; cdr3_aa: CASSPSGPTSNIQYF; cdr3_nt: TGTGCCAGCAGCCCCTCGGGCCCGACTTCAAACATTCAGTACTTC
j_call: TRBJ2-7; d_call: -; clone_size: few; v_call: TRBV5-6; cdr3_aa: CASSWSNEQYF; cdr3_nt: TGTGCCAGCAGCTGGTCGAACGAGCAGTACTTC
j_call: TRBJ2-3; d_call: TRBD1; clone_size: once; v_call: TRBV19; cdr3_aa: CASSSWTGRTDTQYF; cdr3_nt: TGTGCCAGTAGTTCCTGGACAGGGCGCACAGATACGCAGTATTTT
j_call: TRBJ2-1; d_call: -; clone_size: -; v_call: TRBV5-1; cdr3_aa: CASGEMGGTNEQFF; cdr3_nt: TGCGCCAGCGGGGAGATGGGCGGGACCAATGAGCAGTTCTTC
j_call: TRBJ2-5; d_call: -; clone_size: -; v_call: TRBV28; cdr3_aa: CASSSIKETQYF; cdr3_nt: TGTGCCAGCAGTTCCATCAAAGAGACCCAGTACTTC
j_call: TRBJ2-7; d_call: TRBD1; clone_size: -; v_call: TRBV7-2; cdr3_aa: CASSLGTGSYEQYF; cdr3_nt: TGTGCCAGCAGCTTAGGGACAGGGTCCTACGAGCAGTACTTC
j_call: TRBJ2-1; d_call: -; clone_size: -; v_call: TRBV4-2; cdr3_aa: CASSHGEGEQFF; cdr3_nt: TGTGCCAGCAGCCATGGCGAGGGTGAGCAGTTCTTC
j_call: TRBJ1-2; d_call: -; clone_size: -; v_call: TRBV7-2; cdr3_aa: CASSPAVGYTF; cdr3_nt: TGTGCCAGCAGCCCTGCAGTGGGCTACACCTTC
j_call: TRBJ2-5; d_call: TRBD2; clone_size: -; v_call: TRBV7-8; cdr3_aa: CASSFTRERTQYF; cdr3_nt: TGTGCCAGCAGCTTCACGCGGGAGAGGACCCAGTACTTC
j_call: TRBJ2-5; d_call: -; clone_size: -; v_call: TRBV7-2; cdr3_aa: CASSLAPSGPGAAQYF; cdr3_nt: TGTGCCAGCAGCTTAGCGCCCAGCGGGCCTGGGGCGGCCCAGTACTTC
j_call: TRBJ1-4; d_call: TRBD1; clone_size: -; v_call: TRBV2; cdr3_aa: CASSKGAGSEKLFF; cdr3_nt: TGTGCCAGCAGTAAGGGGGCGGGGAGTGAAAAACTGTTTTTT
j_call: TRBJ1-1; d_call: -; clone_size: -; v_call: TRBV28; cdr3_aa: CASYPPGAGMNTEAFF; cdr3_nt: TGTGCCAGCTACCCCCCGGGAGCGGGGATGAACACTGAAGCTTTCTTT
j_call: TRBJ2-1; d_call: TRBD2; clone_size: -; v_call: TRBV29-1; cdr3_aa: CSVGTSLRDEQFF; cdr3_nt: TGCAGCGTTGGGACTAGCTTGCGCGATGAGCAGTTCTTC
j_call: TRBJ2-7; d_call: TRBD2; clone_size: -; v_call: TRBV28; cdr3_aa: CASSLVGTSEYEQYF; cdr3_nt: TGTGCCAGCAGTTTGGTCGGGACTAGCGAATACGAGCAGTACTTC
j_call: TRBJ2-7; d_call: -; clone_size: -; v_call: TRBV11-2; cdr3_aa: CASSLVGGLGEQYF; cdr3_nt: TGTGCCAGCAGCTTAGTTGGGGGGCTAGGCGAGCAGTACTTC